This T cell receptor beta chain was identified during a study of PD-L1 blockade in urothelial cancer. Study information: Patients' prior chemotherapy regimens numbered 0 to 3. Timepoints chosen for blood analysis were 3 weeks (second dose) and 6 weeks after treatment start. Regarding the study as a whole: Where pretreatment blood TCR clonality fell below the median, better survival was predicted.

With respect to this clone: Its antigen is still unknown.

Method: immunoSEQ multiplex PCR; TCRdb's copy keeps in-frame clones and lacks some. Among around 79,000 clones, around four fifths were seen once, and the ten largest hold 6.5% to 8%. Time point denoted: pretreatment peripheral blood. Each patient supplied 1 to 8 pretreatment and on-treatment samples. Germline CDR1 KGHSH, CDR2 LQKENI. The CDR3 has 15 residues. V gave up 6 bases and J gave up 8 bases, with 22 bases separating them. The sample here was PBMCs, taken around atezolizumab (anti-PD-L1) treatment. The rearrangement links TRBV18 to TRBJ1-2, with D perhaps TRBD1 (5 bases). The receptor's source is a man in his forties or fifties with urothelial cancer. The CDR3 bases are TGTGCCAGCTCCCCGGGACTCCTCACGTCGGGGGGCTACACCTTC. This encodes CASSPGLLTSGGYTF.